This T cell receptor (beta chain) was identified in a study of blood T cell repertoires in COVID-19. Study as a whole: Material from acute and convalescent COVID-19 was sourced from the United States, Italy and Spain. The analysed material was cDNA or gDNA that came from T cells, B-cell-depleted T cells, or PBMCs.

This clone appeared a few times. Looked up from germline, CDR1 is ENHRY and CDR2 is SYGVKD. The V gene end was trimmed by 2 bases and the J gene end by 6 bases; junction bases not matched to a gene: 3. The CDR3 contains 14 residues. In the original processing: Reference gene primer amplification in the assay estimated nucleated cell counts. The method was immunoSEQ multiplex PCR; TCRdb's version includes in-frame clones alone and lacks a portion of them. From that table come the V and J calls and clone size; the DNA was used to work out D and trimming. The data contain approximately 100,000 clones, roughly 80% of them singletons.

The specimen sequenced was peripheral blood. The chain recombines TRBV10-3 with TRBJ1-2, with 10 bases lining up with TRBD1. This TCR came from a woman older than 75 with acute or convalescent COVID-19. DNA of the CDR3: TGTGCCATCAGTGAGAGGGACAGGGGTGATGGCTACACCTTC. Amino acid sequence: CAISERDRGDGYTF.